The 10 T cell receptor beta chains below come from one sample, sequenced in a study of cytomegalovirus exposure and HLA in healthy donors. This PCR relied on a set of 60 Vbeta primers and 13 Jbeta primers. Libraries were prepared by immunoSEQ multiplex PCR; TCRdb keeps only in-frame clonotypes and omits some of them. The data hold 74,000 or so clones, with around 63% observed a single time. The sample comprised PBMCs. All receptors derive from a woman aged 25 to 39 in good health and CMV-seronegative.

The chain recombines TRBV14 with TRBJ1-2, with D perhaps TRBD1 (6 bases). The germline gives CDR1 SGHDN, CDR2 FVKESK. CDR3 length: 14 amino acids. V dropped 4 bases and J dropped 4 bases, with 13 bases sitting between them. CDR3: CASSPLGQLYGYTF. The CDR3 DNA is TGTGCCAGCAGCCCCCTAGGACAGCTCTATGGCTACACCTTC.

The J gene is TRBJ2-7, the V gene TRBV5-1, with a tentative D call TRBD2 (6 bases). This CDR3 region has 14 residues. Trimming took off 1 base at V and 5 bases at J, with 13 bases between the two ends. In germline, CDR1 is SGHRS, CDR2 YFSETQ. DNA for the CDR3: TGCGCCAGCAGCTTGAGCGGGTTCCGGGACGAGCAGTACTTC. This sequence encodes CASSLSGFRDEQYF.

This clone appeared once. The chain carries TRBV4-2 and TRBJ2-3, with TRBD1 identical over 8 bases. Unmatched junction bases numbered 13, after V lost 0 bases and J lost 8 bases. The CDR3 has 17 residues. From germline, CDR1 is LGHNA and CDR2 YNFKEQ. The CDR3 coding sequence is TGTGCCAGCAGCCAAGATCGCCCAGGGGGCAGGTCCGGTACGCAGTATTTT. Its protein is CASSQDRPGGRSGTQYF.

The rearrangement uses TRBV6-5 and TRBJ2-1; 9 positions agree with TRBD2. With V trimmed by 10 bases and J by 6 bases, 13 bases remained unmatched. This CDR3 comprises 15 residues. The germline V gene encodes CDR1 MNHEY and CDR2 SVGAGI. In DNA, the CDR3 is TGTGCCACCAGAGCCTTAGCGGGGGAGGGCAATGAGCAGTTCTTC. This encodes CATRALAGEGNEQFF.

This clone is classed as medium-sized. The chain is built from TRBV2 and TRBJ1-4; 8 positions match TRBD1. This CDR3 has 12 residues. After removal of 1 base from V and 14 bases from J, the junction contained 3 bases not matched to a gene. In germline, CDR1 is SNHLY, CDR2 FYNNEI. The CDR3 region has the DNA TGTGCCAGCAGTGAAGGGACAGGGACCCTGTTTTTT. It yields the protein CASSEGTGTLFF.

This clone was seen a few times. As DNA, the CDR3 is TGTGCCAGCAGCTTGGCCAGGGATCTCCAGCCCCAGCATTTT. Residues: CASSLARDLQPQHF. V gene TRBV5-5 combines with J gene TRBJ1-5, with D possibly TRBD1 on 5 matching bases. The CDR3 consists of 14 residues. The ends were cut back, 0 bases at V and 7 bases at J, with 11 bases in the middle. From germline, CDR1 is SGHKS and CDR2 YYEKEE (reference sequence). The entire variable domain, with the rest obtained from reference TRBV5-5 and TRBJ1-5, is as follows: DAGVTQSPTHLIKTRGQQVTLRCSPISGHKSVSWYQQVLGQGPQFIFQYYEKEERGRGNFPDRFSARQFPNYSSELNVNALLLGDSALYLCASSLARDLQPQHFGDGTRLSIL.

The gene calls are TRBV7-9 and TRBJ1-2; 10 positions agree with TRBD1. This CDR3 region has 16 residues. V was pared by 1 base and J by 6 bases, with 8 bases of the junction left unmatched. The germline V gene has CDR1 SEHNR and CDR2 FQNEAQ (reference sequence). As DNA, the CDR3 is TGTGCCAGCAGCTTAGGGGGGGACAGGGGTTTACATGGCTACACCTTC. As protein: CASSLGGDRGLHGYTF.

The rearrangement joins TRBV6-6 to TRBJ2-7; no definite D call. V shed 2 bases and J shed 2 bases, with 13 bases lying between them. The CDR3 has 15 residues. The V gene's germline CDR1 is MNHNY and CDR2 SVGAGI (reference sequence). For the CDR3, the DNA is TGTGCCAGCAGTTACGATGAGGAGTCTACCTACGAGCAGTACTTC. Protein sequence: CASSYDEESTYEQYF.

This clone showed up just a few times. The V and J genes are TRBV18 and TRBJ2-2; 9 bases fit TRBD1. The CDR3 spans 14 residues. CDR1 is KGHSH, CDR2 LQKENI, per germline. Trimming took 4 bases from V and 6 from J; bases not matched to a gene: 3. CDR3: CASSRQGGAGELFF. CDR3 nucleotide sequence: TGTGCCAGCTCACGACAGGGGGGCGCCGGGGAGCTGTTTTTT.

The chain is built from TRBV4-3 and TRBJ2-2, with D tentatively TRBD2 (6 bases). The CDR3 is 16 amino acids. CDR1 LGHNA and CDR2 YSLEER come from the germline V gene. With 1 base removed from V and 0 bases from J, the gap between germline ends came to 9 bases. The CDR3 is CASSQVPSANTGELFF. CDR3 nucleotides: TGCGCCAGCAGCCAAGTCCCTAGCGCGAACACCGGGGAGCTGTTTTTT.